This entry features one T cell receptor (beta chain) sequence. Combining a sample-barcoded 5' primer with a J-beta primer mix, a second PCR ran for roughly 7 to 12 cycles. TCRdb fed the 5' RACE reads into MiXCR, producing one record per CDR3 protein. The repertoire holds roughly 1 million distinct CDR3 sequences, with approximately 26% as singletons. The sample comes from a study of blood T cells in healthy people across ages. CDR3 size: 14 residues. The V end was cut by 10 bases, the J end by 6 bases, with 19 bases between. The germline V gene has CDR1 MDHEN and CDR2 SYDVKM. These data also featured in a second study, about T cells of mothers and their children.

This chain uses TRBV28 with TRBJ2-4; D possibly uses TRBD1 or TRBD2 (5 bases each). Sequencing was done on a sample of blood. This TCR was sampled from a girl aged 2-10 years in good health. The DNA for the CDR3 is TGTGCCACCCTTACGACTGGGGCGGGAAACATTCAGTACTTC. Encoded protein: CATLTTGAGNIQYF.